One T cell receptor beta chain is described in this entry. The CDR3 loop spans 15 amino acids. The germline V and J ends were trimmed by 1 base and 8 bases, with 15 bases remaining between them. Per germline, CDR1 LGHNA and CDR2 YNFKEQ. The data stem from a study of blood T cell repertoires in COVID-19. At the level of the study: The United States, Italy and Spain provided the acute and convalescent COVID-19 samples. PBMCs, B-cell-depleted T cells, or T cells provided the cDNA or gDNA that made up the material.

Original analysis: Estimation of nucleated cell counts was performed using reference gene primer amplification. The repertoire was sequenced with immunoSEQ multiplex PCR; TCRdb's copy has only in-frame clones and lacks some. V and J calls and clone size are those listed in that table; D and trimming were worked out from the DNA. The data hold some 260,000 clones, with 70% to 90% observed a single time. The sequenced material came from peripheral blood. J is TRBJ2-1 and V is TRBV4-2, with D maybe TRBD1 (5 bases). The origin of this receptor is a human donor in a cohort sampled during active COVID-19. CDR3 DNA sequence: TGTGCCAGCAGCCAAGCAGGCCAGGGCTTTGATGAGCAGTTCTTC. Translated: CASSQAGQGFDEQFF.